This TCR beta chain was captured by sequencing in a study of metastatic and nonmetastatic thyroid tumors. At the level of the study: Across peripheral blood and tumor or nodule tissue samples taken from malignant and benign thyroid patients, the repertoires were compared with one another.

Patients underwent thyroid surgery, and none had received any treatment before it. Study findings and constraints: Malignant thyroid tumors reportedly exceeded benign nodules significantly in TCR beta diversity, with the difference appearing in blood and tumor.

In regard to this clone: Antigen: not known.

The V gene's germline CDR1 is SGHAT and CDR2 FQNNGV. The CDR3 covers 15 residues. Trimming removed 0 bases at V and 2 bases at J, with 11 bases between. Under the authors' procedure: The study's classifier, a distant-metastasis tool for papillary thyroid cancer, was built using CDR3 differences across clinicopathological groups. TCRdb re-clonotyped the PCR reads via MiXCR. The V and J calls and clone size come from TCRdb's table, not from the authors' own analysis. This table holds more than 10,000 clones, approximately 31% found once. This sequence joins TRBV11-2 and TRBJ2-7; perhaps TRBD2 as D (6 bases). Sequenced: tumor tissue. The sequence came from a female donor with papillary thyroid cancer or a benign thyroid nodule (not recorded which). Some clones in this sample may be carry-over from other donors' samples. Written as DNA, the CDR3 is TGTGCCAGCAGCTTAGATCGGACTAACACCTACGAGCAGTACTTC. Its translation is CASSLDRTNTYEQYF.